This T cell receptor (beta chain) originates from a study of identical twins. Template switching added a universal primer site; cDNA carried unique molecular identifiers. MiXCR was run by TCRdb on the 5' RACE reads, yielding one entry per CDR3 protein. The profile shows 690,000 or so distinct CDR3 sequences, less than 7% of them singletons. Study results and limitations: Conclusions relied on cross-sectional statistical analysis, not following the same donors.

This clonotype was seen at least ten times. Antigen specificity is unknown. Sequenced sample: naive T cells sorted from blood. This clonotype was sampled from a man aged 18-30 years in good health.

CDR3 nucleotide sequence: TGTGCCAGCAGCGGGGGGCGCGACGGCTACACCTTC. It codes for CASSGGRDGYTF. The chain uses TRBV7-9 and TRBJ1-2, with D possibly being TRBD1 (6 bases). With 5 bases removed from V and 8 bases from J, the gap between germline ends came to 12 bases. The CDR3 consists of 12 residues. Looked up from germline, CDR1 is SEHNR and CDR2 is FQNEAQ (reference sequence).